The clone carrying this TCR beta chain has more than one count but fewer than ten. As yet, its antigen is unknown. V lost 4 bases and J 8 bases, leaving 6 bases between the germline ends. Germline values: CDR1 LGHNA, CDR2 YSLEER. The CDR3 spans 12 residues. The data originate from a study of PD-1 blockade in classical Hodgkin lymphoma. Sequenced by immunoSEQ multiplex PCR; TCRdb stores in-frame clones only, minus some. The sample gives about 150,000 clones, around 84% of which show up once; roughly a tenth is in the top ten. All patients experienced relapse after autologous stem cell transplantation, and brentuximab vedotin exposure was variable. Overall study results and limits: Baseline diversity in complete responders resembled that of newly diagnosed patients. The CD4+ diversity rise by C4D1 was clearest in complete responders.

The source material was peripheral blood mononuclear cells (PBMCs), sampled before the second cycle of nivolumab. The TCR sequence derives from a human donor with classical Hodgkin lymphoma. The chain uses TRBV4-3 and TRBJ1-6; D unresolved. The CDR3 region has the DNA TGCGCCAGCAGCCTCGACGATTCACCCCTCCACTTT. This codes for CASSLDDSPLHF.